Each of the 30 T cell receptor beta chains below was sequenced from the same sample in a study of tumor and adjacent non-tumor tissue in lung cancer (dated by TCRdb to 2016 to 2018). Libraries came from multiplex PCR. The run used an Illumina HiSeq 2500. Following protocols modified from ARM-PCR, the researchers constructed TCRbeta libraries through three rounds of nested PCR with primers (Table S4). TCRdb trimmed public reads at Q25 via fastp, called clones via MiXCR and kept in-frame beta chains. Entries that share a CDR3 protein sequence are merged under the most common genes and DNA. The table for this sample lists about 110,000 distinct CDR3 sequences; around 80% of them were counted only once. More than 35% of the sample belongs to the ten largest clones. RNA was isolated from bulk, unsorted tissue, and RNA quality was assessed with a NanoDrop ND-1000 and an Agilent 2100. Sequenced material: lung tumor tissue. These receptors all come from a woman aged 55-75 years with non-small cell lung cancer.

On this clonotype: One junction end does not reproduce the germline sequence, and a read error may be involved. The chain employs TRBV11-2 and TRBJ2-1, with 7 bases aligning to TRBD1. In germline, CDR1 is SGHAT, CDR2 FQNNGV. The CDR3 is 15 amino acids. The CDR3 region is CATRCRGGSYDEQFF. The CDR3 bases are TGTGCCACCCGATGCCGAGGGGGCTCCTACGATGAGCAGTTCTTC.

This clonotype was recorded at least ten times. The chain carries TRBV11-2 and TRBJ2-1; D may match TRBD1 or TRBD2 (5 bases each). This CDR3 has 14 amino acids. V gave up 10 bases and J gave up 6 bases, with 19 bases separating them. Per the germline V gene, CDR1 is SGHAT and CDR2 is FQNNGV. The CDR3: CATTPPGRGNEQFF. CDR3 bases: TGTGCCACCACCCCCCCGGGAAGGGGCAATGAGCAGTTCTTC.

About this clonotype: A read error is likely, as this CDR3 ends without the conserved phenylalanine or tryptophan. The chain is built from TRBV7-9 and TRBJ1-1; TRBD1 is a possible D gene (5 bases). V was cut by 2 bases and J by 2 bases, with 9 bases left in between. The CDR3 runs to 14 residues. Germline V CDR1 and CDR2: SEHNR, FQNEAQ (reference sequence). This CDR3 is CASSLRGENTEAFC. DNA for the CDR3: TGTGCCAGCAGCTTACGGGGGGAAAACACTGAAGCTTTCTGT.

As for this clonotype: One junction end disagrees with the germline gene, perhaps due to a read error. The DNA for the CDR3 is TGTGCCAACAGCCCCGGGACTAGCGCGCGCAGGGAGCAGTTCTTC. It codes for CANSPGTSARREQFF. The chain recombines TRBV7-9 with TRBJ2-1; 10 bases map to TRBD2. The germline V gene encodes CDR1 SEHNR and CDR2 FQNEAQ (reference sequence). The length of the CDR3 is 15 residues.

This clonotype was recorded many times. The chain employs TRBV12-3 or TRBV12-4 and TRBJ2-5; 12 bases are a match to TRBD2. The CDR3 is made up of 16 amino acids. With 3 bases clipped from V and 4 bases from J, the junction kept 6 bases outside the gene matches. CDR3 in amino acids: CASSFSLAGGRETQYF. Here the CDR3 DNA reads TGTGCCAGCAGTTTTTCACTAGCGGGGGGCAGAGAGACCCAGTACTTC.

Of note for this clonotype: One junction end disagrees with the germline gene, perhaps due to a read error. This chain links TRBV4-3 with TRBJ2-1; perhaps TRBD1 as D (5 bases). The CDR3 is made up of 17 amino acids. The germline V gene encodes CDR1 LGHNA and CDR2 YSLEER. This CDR3 is CARSQDTRTRARREQFF. The CDR3 bases are TGCGCCCGCAGCCAAGATACCCGGACACGGGCCAGGCGGGAGCAGTTCTTC.

This clonotype was seen ten or more times. The chain employs TRBV5-6 and TRBJ1-1, with 9 nucleotides matching TRBD1. CDR3 length: 15 residues. The germline gives CDR1 SGHDT, CDR2 YYEEEE. V dropped 4 bases and J dropped 6; count of bases not matched to a gene: 10. CDR3 DNA sequence: TGTGCCAGCAGCCGCGGTGGGACAGGGCTCGCTGAAGCTTTCTTT. This codes for CASSRGGTGLAEAFF.

Of note for this clonotype: This may be a read error, as it is one base from a much larger clone. The chain employs TRBV7-9 and TRBJ1-2; 7 nucleotides align to TRBD1. The V and J ends lost 0 bases and 3 bases, in that order; junction bases with no gene match: 10. The CDR3 length is 17 residues. Germline CDR1 SEHNR, CDR2 FQNEAQ (reference sequence). The CDR3 region is CASSLAGTGEEDYGYTF. In nucleotides, the CDR3 is TGTGCCAGCAGCTTAGCGGGTACAGGGGAGGAGGACTATGGCTACACCTTC.

Worth noting for this clonotype: This may come from a read error, since a much larger clone is one base off. This sequence joins TRBV6-1 and TRBJ1-5; the D is unclear. The CDR3 consists of 17 residues. Germline CDR1 reads MNHNS; CDR2 reads SASEGT. V lost 6 bases to trimming and J lost 5 bases, with 23 bases between them. Here the CDR3 DNA reads TGTGCCAGCAGCCTGGCCCGGGAAAGAACCCCTCATCAGCCCCAGCATTTT. It translates to CASSLARERTPHQPQHF.

This clonotype turned up a few times. The junction and the germline gene differ at one end; a read error may be behind it. This rearrangement joins TRBV11-2 to TRBJ2-7, with D possibly called TRBD1 or TRBD2 (5 bases each). The CDR3 length is 14 residues. Germline CDR1 and CDR2: SGHAT and FQNNGV. The chain's CDR3 is CISSWDRGGYEKYF. In nucleotides, the CDR3 is TGTATCAGCAGTTGGGACCGCGGAGGATACGAGAAGTACTTC.

With regard to this clonotype: Compared with germline, one end of the junction differs, possibly owing to a read error. J is TRBJ2-5 and V is TRBV11-3; TRBD2 is a possible D gene (6 bases). The CDR3 loop spans 17 amino acids. CDR1 SGHNT and CDR2 YENEEA come from the germline V gene. In DNA, the CDR3 is TGTGCAAGCATCACCAAAGGTGGAGGGGTTTACCAAGAGACCCAGTACTTC. It encodes CASITKGGGVYQETQYF.

This clonotype has a count of ten or more. The chain joins TRBV29-1 to TRBJ2-6, with D hard to call. The V end was cut by 7 bases, the J end by 4 bases, with 14 bases between. CDR1 and CDR2 (germline): SQVTM, ANQGSEA. The CDR3 extends over 14 amino acids. This CDR3 reads CSGRTSGGANVLTF. The CDR3 coding sequence is TGCAGCGGACGGACCTCCGGCGGGGCCAACGTCCTGACTTTC.

In regard to this clonotype: Possible read error: a much larger clone is one base away. CDR3: CASSYFGLAAGEQYF. For the CDR3, the DNA is TGTGCCAGCAGTTACTTCGGACTGGCCGCCGGCGAGCAGTACTTC. The chain combines TRBV6-5 with TRBJ2-7; tentatively, D is TRBD2 (5 bases). Germline assignment: CDR1 MNHEY and CDR2 SVGAGI. V lost 1 base and J lost 6, with 16 bases in between. This CDR3 has 15 residues.

As to this clonotype: A junction end diverges from the germline sequence, so it may reflect a read error. The J gene is TRBJ2-3, the V gene TRBV11-2, with unresolved D. Germline CDR1 and CDR2: SGHAT and FQNNGV. The CDR3 loop spans 11 amino acids. This chain's CDR3 is CASSLSDTQFF. The CDR3 nucleotides read TGTGCCAGCAGCTTATCAGACACGCAGTTTTTT. Based on the CDR3 plus reference TRBV11-2 and TRBJ2-3, the full variable domain is EAGVAQSPRYKIIEKRQSVAFWCNPISGHATLYWYQQILGQGPKLLIQFQNNGVVDDSQLPKDRFSAERLKGVDSTLKIQPAKLEDSAVYLCASSLSDTQFFGPGTRLTVL.

With regard to this clonotype: Likely a read error: the CDR3 ends without its conserved phenylalanine or tryptophan. This chain connects TRBV6-1 to TRBJ1-6; D is unclear. The germline gives CDR1 MNHNS, CDR2 SASEGT. There are 14 residues in the CDR3. V was pared by 6 bases and J by 9 bases, with 15 bases between. The CDR3 DNA is TGTGCCAGCAGCGGCGATGGCGGGCCTTCACCCCTCCACTCT. Protein sequence: CASSGDGGPSPLHS.

The chain uses TRBV2 and TRBJ2-7; 11 bases fit TRBD2. The CDR3 spans 15 residues. From germline, CDR1 is SNHLY and CDR2 FYNNEI. V shed 6 bases and J 1 base; nucleotides not matched to a gene: 5. In DNA form, the CDR3 reads TGTGCCAGCAGAGCGACTAGCGGGGTATCCTACGAGCAGTACTTC. This sequence encodes CASRATSGVSYEQYF. Supplemented by reference TRBV2 and TRBJ2-7, the full variable domain reads EPEVTQTPSHQVTQMGQEVILRCVPISNHLYFYWYRQILGQKVEFLVSFYNNEISEKSEIFDDQFSVERPDGSNFTLKIRSTKLEDSAMYFCASRATSGVSYEQYFGPGTRLTVT.

This clonotype was seen at least ten times. This may be a read error, as it is one base from a much larger clone. The chain combines TRBV11-2 with TRBJ1-1; maybe TRBD1 (5 bases). Trimming removed 5 bases from V and 6 bases from J, with 19 bases in between. This CDR3 comprises 15 residues. CDR1 is SGHAT and CDR2 is FQNNGV in the germline V gene. CDR3 sequence: CASSLTAGMRAEAFF. DNA of the CDR3: TGTGCCAGCAGCCTCACGGCAGGGATGAGGGCTGAAGCTTTCTTT.

As concerns this clonotype: The CDR3 ends on some other residue instead of the conserved phenylalanine or tryptophan, so this is likely a read error. The chain combines TRBV28 with TRBJ2-7; 7 bases map to TRBD2. CDR1 and CDR2 from the germline V gene are MDHEN and SYDVKM. The CDR3 consists of 14 residues. The CDR3 DNA sequence: TGTGCTAGCAGCCTACTAGCGCGACTGTACGAGCAGTACTTA. Translation gives CASSLLARLYEQYL.

As to this clonotype: One junction end does not reproduce the germline sequence, and a read error may be involved. The rearrangement joins TRBV11-1 to TRBJ1-2, with 7 bases fitting TRBD1. The CDR3 sequence is 15 residues long. From germline, CDR1 is SGHAT and CDR2 FQDESV (reference sequence). The CDR3 nucleotides read TGTGCGAGCATCACCGGACAGGAGGCAGGCTATGGCTACACCTTC. Encoded protein: CASITGQEAGYGYTF.

Notes on this clonotype: The CDR3 does not close with the conserved phenylalanine or tryptophan, likely indicating a read error. This chain links TRBV20-1 with TRBJ2-3; D is unclear. V was pared by 4 bases and J by 3 bases, with 14 bases between. Per germline, CDR1 DFQATT and CDR2 SNEGSKA (reference sequence). The CDR3 runs to 14 residues. CDR3 sequence reads: CSANSAGVTDTQYV. The CDR3 bases are TGCAGTGCTAATAGTGCAGGAGTTACAGATACGCAGTATGTT.

A note on this clonotype: As the CDR3 is not closed by the conserved phenylalanine or tryptophan, this likely results from a read error. V is TRBV13 and J is TRBJ2-6, with 9 bases fitting TRBD1. This CDR3 has 17 amino acids. Germline V gives CDR1 PRHDT, CDR2 FYEKMQ (reference sequence). The trim removed 6 bases at V and 2 bases at J, leaving 8 bases unmatched. The CDR3 coding sequence is TGTGCCAGCAGTCAGGGACAGGGAACAGCTGGGGCCAACGTCCTGACTATC. Amino acid sequence: CASSQGQGTAGANVLTI.

Notes on this clonotype: The junction departs from germline at one end; a sequencing error may be responsible. The V gene is TRBV11-3, the J gene TRBJ2-5, with D possibly being TRBD1 or TRBD2 (5 bases each). Germline values: CDR1 SGHNT, CDR2 YENEEA. This CDR3 is 15 amino acids long. Here the CDR3 DNA reads TGTGCCAGCAGCCTCGTGGGGCACGTAAGGGAGACTCAGTACTTC. Its protein product is CASSLVGHVRETQYF.

In this sample, this clonotype turned up many times. J is TRBJ2-1 and V is TRBV28; D not resolved. The CDR3 has 12 amino acids. V was trimmed by 2 bases and J by 8 bases, leaving 7 bases between them. Germline CDR1 is MDHEN and CDR2 is SYDVKM. CDR3 coding DNA: TGTGCCAGCAGTTTACTAGTCCATGAGCAGTTCTTC. Protein: CASSLLVHEQFF.

The rearrangement uses TRBV4-1 and TRBJ1-2, with a tentative D call TRBD1 (5 bases). CDR1 is MGHRA, CDR2 YSYEKL, per germline. This CDR3 is built from 16 residues. Deletions cut 0 bases from V and 8 bases from J, with 19 bases between. CDR3 amino acids: CASSQDLIRAMRGYTF. The CDR3 nucleotides read TGCGCCAGCAGCCAAGATCTAATCAGGGCAATGCGCGGCTACACCTTC.

Concerning this clonotype itself: Sequence at one end of the junction differs from germline and may be a read error. The genes are TRBV4-1 and TRBJ1-1, with TRBD1 as a possible D gene (6 bases). This CDR3 comprises 20 residues. From germline, CDR1 is MGHRA and CDR2 YSYEKL. The CDR3 DNA sequence: TGCGCCAGCAGCCAAGATAATGGCGATCCCAGGGGCCGGTGGGGCACTGAAACTTTCTTT. This sequence encodes CASSQDNGDPRGRWGTETFF.

About this clonotype itself: Since no conserved phenylalanine or tryptophan closes the CDR3, a read error is the likely cause. The DNA is omitted, as the CDR3 cannot be located on it reliably, and the CDR3 follows TCRdb's listing. The chain couples TRBV6-6 to TRBJ1-1. From germline, CDR1 is MNHNY and CDR2 SVGAGI (reference sequence). Counting both end residues, the CDR3 totals 13 amino acids. The CDR3 is CASSYPDGTEVFL.

Comments on this clonotype: A read error is possible here, since a much larger clone lies one base away. This chain connects TRBV28 to TRBJ1-3, with 9 bases that match TRBD1. The CDR3 contains 16 residues. Germline assignment: CDR1 MDHEN and CDR2 SYDVKM. Here the CDR3 DNA reads TGTGTCAGCAGTTCTGGGGGACAGGGTGTTGGAAACACCATATATTTT. This encodes CVSSSGGQGVGNTIYF.

Details on this clonotype: A read error is possible here, since a much larger clone lies one base away. The chain has TRBV4-3 and TRBJ1-5; D gene ambiguous. The J call may be wrong; the DNA end is better matched by TRBJ2-3. Germline V gives CDR1 LGHNA, CDR2 YSLEER. The CDR3 runs 13 residues. The CDR3 protein is CASSQAWDQPQYF. The DNA of the CDR3 is TGCGCCAGCAGCCAAGCGTGGGATCAGCCCCAGTATTTT.

The CDR3 region has the DNA TGCTACGTTGGTCACAGGGCGGGTGAGCAGTTCTTC. Protein sequence: CYVGHRAGEQFF. The V call is TRBV29-1, the J call TRBJ2-1, with D perhaps matching TRBD1 (6 bases). CDR1 is SQVTM and CDR2 is ANQGSEA in the germline V gene. This CDR3 has 12 residues.

This clonotype was seen just once. The CDR3 does not close with the conserved phenylalanine or tryptophan, likely indicating a read error. The rearrangement links TRBV20-1 to TRBJ2-3; 8 bases line up with TRBD2. The CDR3 is 15 residues long. The V gene's germline CDR1 is DFQATT and CDR2 SNEGSKA (reference sequence). In DNA form, the CDR3 reads TGCAGTGCTCCACTCGGGACTAGAATCACAGATATGCAGTATCTT. Amino acid sequence: CSAPLGTRITDMQYL.